This T cell receptor beta chain appears in the sequencing data of a study of T-cell memory formation after mild COVID-19. Across the study: Clusters of TCRs were largely donor specific.

5'RACE primed at constant segments yielded TCR alpha and TCR beta cDNA libraries bearing sample barcodes and UMIs. TCRdb reprocessed the 5' RACE reads with MiXCR, giving one entry per CDR3 protein. The sample has some 180,000 distinct CDR3 sequences; 18% are singletons. This CDR3 spans 13 amino acids. CDR1 is SGHDN, CDR2 FVKESK, per germline. The V segment lost 3 bases and the J segment 9 bases; nucleotides outside the gene matches: 5. Specimen: PBMCs or a T cell subset sorted from them (not recorded which). The rearrangement joins TRBV14 to TRBJ2-1; 7 positions agree with TRBD2. The source of this sequence is a man aged 18-30 years who had mild COVID-19 (a few samples of this study predate the infection). Cell type and time point are not known. Here the CDR3 reads CASSQSSGGEQFF. As DNA, the CDR3 is TGTGCCAGCAGCCAGTCTTCGGGAGGTGAGCAGTTCTTC.